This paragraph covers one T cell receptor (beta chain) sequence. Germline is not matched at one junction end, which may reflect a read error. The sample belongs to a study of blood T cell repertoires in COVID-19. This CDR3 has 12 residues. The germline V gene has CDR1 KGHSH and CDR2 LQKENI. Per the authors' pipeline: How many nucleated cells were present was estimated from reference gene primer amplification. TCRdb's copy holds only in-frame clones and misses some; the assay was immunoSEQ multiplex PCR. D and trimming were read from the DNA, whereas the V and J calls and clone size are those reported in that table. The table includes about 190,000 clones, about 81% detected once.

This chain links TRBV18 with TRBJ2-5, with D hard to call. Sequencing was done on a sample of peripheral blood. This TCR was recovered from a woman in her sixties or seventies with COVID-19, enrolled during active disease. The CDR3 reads CATLNHQETQYF. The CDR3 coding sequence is TGTGCCACCTTAAACCACCAGGAGACCCAGTACTTC.